Given below is one T cell receptor beta chain in context. There is no known antigen for this receptor. Library preparation employed the immunoSEQ multiplex PCR assay. A mixture of 60 forward primers for TCR Vbeta segments and 13 reverse primers for TCR Jbeta segments was used in the multiplex PCR. The CDR3 region of rearranged TCR beta genes was amplified from genomic DNA with a multiplex PCR assay. The Illumina HiSeq System was used to sequence the amplified TCR beta libraries as 87-base-pair reads. The source study handled its data this way. In a later analysis, some 80 million unique TCR beta chains were counted across the approximately 620 repertoires, and approximately 11 million of these chains were shared by at least two donors. A nearest-neighbor algorithm error-corrected the raw reads and collapsed the reads into unique sequences, merging closely related sequences to remove PCR and sequencing errors. To assign V, D and J gene segments, CDR3 sequences were aligned to IMGT reference sequences. For a sequence to be retained, a match of at least six nucleotides was required to both a V gene segment and a J gene segment. A rearrangement counted as productive if the CDR3 had no stop codons and remained in frame with V and J, and every other rearrangement counted as non-productive. CDR3 was defined by IMGT convention, running from the second conserved V-encoded cysteine to the conserved J-encoded phenylalanine. The earlier analysis of approximately 590 of the donors excluded any sequence lacking an unambiguous match to a single V gene segment. An earlier analysis of 500 to 600 of the donors classified V segments as functional when productive rearrangements were above 56.7% and as segregating when the standard deviation between donors was above 5%. A statistical classification framework was built to diagnose cytomegalovirus status from the catalog of TCR beta chain sequences. V and J gene assignment, in a later analysis, came from comparing TCR nucleotide sequences with IMGT/GENE-DB human TR gene sequences. A later analysis assigned CDR3 sequences and most-parsimonious VDJ recombination scenarios with the TCRdist pipeline. A later analysis defined each TCR beta chain by its CDR3 amino acid sequence plus V-gene family, and excluded reads lacking a unique V-gene family. As a way to deal with suspected cross-contamination and a sequencing artifact, a later analysis dropped 450 to 700 nucleotide sequences that were highly shared and had low generation probability. For each public chain, a later analysis derived a clonal expansion index from normalized ranks of inferred template counts within each repertoire. A later analysis computed generation probabilities with a VDJ recombination model fitted to out-of-frame rearrangements, and checked the results against IGoR. Hypergeometric tests were used in a later analysis to score TCR-TCR, TCR-HLA and TCR-CMV co-occurrence, with a repertoire-size bias correction applied to the TCR pairs. A later analysis estimated false discovery rates by permuting HLA or CMV assignments 20 times. In a later analysis, co-occurring TCRs were grouped using DBSCAN, and TCRdist sequence similarity was added for clustering within HLA-allele-positive subsets. For co-occurrence clustering, repertoires with fewer than 30,000 or more than 120,000 public chains were excluded, along with several repertoires with anomalous nucleotide sharing. Sourced from immuneACCESS, this table was stored by TCRdb with only in-frame sequences that have V and J called. A share of the clones is absent; for the studies checked, an unresolved V gene accounts for under half, and the remainder has no known explanation. V and J calls and clone size follow that table, whereas D and trimming were derived from the DNA. The sample's table covers about 130,000 clones. The ten most abundant clones make up roughly 1% of the sample.

The data were taken from a study of cytomegalovirus exposure and HLA in healthy donors (dated by TCRdb to 2016 to 2017). Broadly, across the study: An earlier analysis of 587 of the donors reported about 260 Gb of sequence data and about 120 million unique TCR beta sequences obtained from about 200 million T cells. In addition to the first cohort of around 670 subjects, a separate validation cohort of approximately 130 different subjects was used. The study aimed to test whether signatures of past pathogen exposure could be identified by cataloging public T cell receptors. The genetic ancestry cluster associated with self-reported Caucasian donors included approximately 85% of the roughly 410 genotyped donors. Genome-wide SNP genotypes for about 55% of the roughly 670 donors were used in a later genetic analysis, which treated that subset as a discovery cohort. Donor age, sex, ethnicity and CMV serostatus were collected together with the repertoire data. The study used immunosequencing to profile the T cell repertoires of hundreds of subjects and linked those repertoires to cytomegalovirus serostatus. To study patterns of TCR occurrence, a later analysis re-analyzed previously published TCR beta repertoires from just over 650 donors and added high-resolution HLA genotyping. Both class I and class II loci were covered by HLA typing, at four-digit resolution. Four to six DR-DQ haplotypes were handled as single units for association and clustering because linkage in the cohort was strong. Every discovery cohort repertoire had been produced on one sequencing platform. The number of typed donors differed by locus: about 620-640 for A, B, C, DRB1 and DQB1; 500 to 550 for DQA1; approximately 600 for DPA1; and roughly 470 for DPB1. An earlier analysis of 450 to 750 of the donors used high-throughput TCR beta sequencing to judge whether each TCR beta V gene segment behaved as functional or pseudogenic. Rather than drawing on any new phenotypic data, the later analysis identified candidate immune exposures from TCR beta sequences and the way those sequences occurred across donors. The study combined high-throughput TCR immunosequencing, statistical association of individual TCRs with disease status, and machine learning to predict cytomegalovirus infection status. An early release that covered about 600 HLA-typed donors contained around 330 gigabases of sequencing data and 80 million or so unique TCR sequences. On average, roughly 240,000 unique TCR beta nucleotide sequences were sequenced per donor among 300 to 500 genotyped donors of the cohort, with around 19% of those sequences being non-productive.

The cohort consisted of fewer than 700 healthy bone marrow donors. At the time of sampling, every cohort member was nominally healthy, though immune exposures that went unrecorded were likely present. The donor tested CMV seronegative and was one of the 352 seronegative cohort members. A peripheral blood sample was provided by each donor, and peripheral blood mononuclear cells were used for TCR beta sequencing. Genomic DNA extraction from the blood cell samples was performed with the Qiagen DNeasy Blood Extraction Kit. On the study overall, not on this receptor specifically: A further reported finding was that TCR beta sequences accurately predicted the HLA-A and HLA-B alleles for most subjects in the first cohort. Specific HLA alleles were associated with over 15,000 TCR beta sequences at a false discovery rate of 0.05 in a later analysis. In a later genetic analysis, a missense DCLRE1C variant was associated with V-gene and J-gene trimming of TCR beta chains, and the association was replicated in an independent cohort. Correlated functional status among segregating V segments might be attributable to linkage disequilibrium, but an unknown experimental factor could not be ruled out. When HLA alleles, especially DR and DQ, strongly co-occurred, TCR associations were difficult to assign to individual alleles. Over 15 rarely observed V segments, including chromosome 9 orphons, were excluded from the earlier analysis of several hundred of the donors because counts were too low. A few of the identified cytomegalovirus-associated TCR beta chains were confirmed in vitro to be specific for cytomegalovirus antigens. Compared with equally common non-associated chains, HLA-associated TCR beta chains in a later analysis were more clonally expanded and had lower generation probabilities. The only immune exposure information available for the cohort was CMV serostatus. The study listed 170 or so TCR beta chains as associated with cytomegalovirus. Only TCR beta chains were sequenced in this cohort, and the absence of alpha or paired-chain data limited detectable features. Broadly in line with IMGT annotations, most TCR beta V segments showed up in productive rearrangements about 87% or about 30% of the time in an earlier analysis of 450 to 750 of the donors. Presence/absence analyses assumed roughly uniform sequencing depth across donors, an assumption that may not hold. The 87-base-pair reads could not distinguish some IMGT-functional V segments, including TRBV6-2 and TRBV6-3, so those segments were excluded. A group of highly shared sequence variants was considered likely to be a technical artifact of the sequencing pipeline. In both the original and validation cohorts, the classifier was reported to diagnose cytomegalovirus status with high specificity and sensitivity. According to a later genetic analysis, donors in an Asian-associated ancestry cluster had fewer N-insertions in productive TCRs than the approximately 670-donor mean. In a later analysis, several top co-occurrence clusters were reported to appear linked to parvovirus B19, influenza, CMV and Epstein-Barr virus. Because HLA typing was unavailable for some donors at each locus, only the typed subset was used in association tests. While some public TCRs were present in many individuals, most TCR sequences turned up only very rarely across donors. The authors suggested that the approach could potentially be extended to other disease states and immunological phenotypes. According to a later analysis, most CMV-associated TCR beta chains appeared to be HLA-restricted, and the HLA associations seemed to be driven largely by CMV exposure. In a later analysis, TCR association rates were found to vary across HLA loci, with the most associated TCRs seen for DRB1 alleles and the fewest for HLA-C alleles.

Based on the germline V gene (reference sequence), the CDR1 and CDR2 sequences are LNHNV and YYDKDF. The CDR3 has 18 amino acids, counting the end cysteine and phenylalanine. The kept DNA is CDR3 alone, 54 bases in frame from the first base. Clipping removes 4 bases from V and 0 bases from J, with 15 as the unmatched junction base count. The source is a man between 18 and 35 years old in good health and CMV-seronegative. The sequencing sample was made of PBMCs. The rearrangement combines TRBV15 with TRBJ2-7; 7 central nucleotides agree with TRBD1. Here is the DNA: TGTGCCACCAGCACTTTACTAAACAGGGGATATCGCTCCTACGAGCAGTACTTC. It specifies CATSTLLNRGYRSYEQYF.